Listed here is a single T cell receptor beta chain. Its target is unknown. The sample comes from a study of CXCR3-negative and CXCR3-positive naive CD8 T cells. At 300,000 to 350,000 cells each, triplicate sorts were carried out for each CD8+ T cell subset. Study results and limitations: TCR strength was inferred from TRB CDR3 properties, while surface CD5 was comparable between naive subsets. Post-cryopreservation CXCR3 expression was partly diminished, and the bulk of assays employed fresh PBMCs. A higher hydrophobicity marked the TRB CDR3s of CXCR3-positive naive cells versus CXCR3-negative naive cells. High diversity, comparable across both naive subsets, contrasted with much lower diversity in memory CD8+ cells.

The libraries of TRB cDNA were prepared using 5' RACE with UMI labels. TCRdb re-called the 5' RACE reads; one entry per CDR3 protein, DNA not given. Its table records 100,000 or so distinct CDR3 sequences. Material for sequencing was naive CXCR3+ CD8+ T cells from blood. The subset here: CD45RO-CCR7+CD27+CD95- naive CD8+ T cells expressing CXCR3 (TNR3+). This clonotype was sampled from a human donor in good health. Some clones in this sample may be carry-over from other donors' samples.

CDR3 sequence: CASSLWGDGAYEQYF. The rearrangement uses TRBV12-3 or TRBV12-4 and TRBJ2-7. The CDR3 sequence is 15 residues long.